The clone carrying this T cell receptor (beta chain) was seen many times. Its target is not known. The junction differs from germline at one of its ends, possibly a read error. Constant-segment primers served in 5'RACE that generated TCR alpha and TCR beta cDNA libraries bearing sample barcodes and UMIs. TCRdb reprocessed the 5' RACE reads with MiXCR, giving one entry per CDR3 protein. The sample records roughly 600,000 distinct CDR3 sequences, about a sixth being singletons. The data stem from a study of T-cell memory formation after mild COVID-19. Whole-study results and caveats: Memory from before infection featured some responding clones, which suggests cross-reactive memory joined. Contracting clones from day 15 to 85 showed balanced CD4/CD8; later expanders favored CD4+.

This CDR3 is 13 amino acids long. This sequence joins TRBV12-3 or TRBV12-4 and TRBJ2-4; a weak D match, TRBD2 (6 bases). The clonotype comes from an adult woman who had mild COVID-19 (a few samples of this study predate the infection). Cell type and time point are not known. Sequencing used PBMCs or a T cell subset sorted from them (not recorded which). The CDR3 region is CASSFTGTGDPHF. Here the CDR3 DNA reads TGTGCCAGCAGTTTCACCGGGACTGGGGACCCTCACTTC.